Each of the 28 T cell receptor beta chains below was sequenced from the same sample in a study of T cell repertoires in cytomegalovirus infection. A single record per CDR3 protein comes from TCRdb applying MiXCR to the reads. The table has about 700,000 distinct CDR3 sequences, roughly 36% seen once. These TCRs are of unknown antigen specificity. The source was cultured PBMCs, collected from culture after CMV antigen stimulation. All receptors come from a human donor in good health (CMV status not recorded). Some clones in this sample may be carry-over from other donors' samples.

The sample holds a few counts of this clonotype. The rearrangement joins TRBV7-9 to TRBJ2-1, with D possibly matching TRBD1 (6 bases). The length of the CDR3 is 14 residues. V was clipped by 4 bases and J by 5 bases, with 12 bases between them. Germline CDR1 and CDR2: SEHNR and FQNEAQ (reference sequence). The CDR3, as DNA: TGTGCCAGCAGCTCCCGGGACAAAGACAATGAGCAGTTCTTC. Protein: CASSSRDKDNEQFF.

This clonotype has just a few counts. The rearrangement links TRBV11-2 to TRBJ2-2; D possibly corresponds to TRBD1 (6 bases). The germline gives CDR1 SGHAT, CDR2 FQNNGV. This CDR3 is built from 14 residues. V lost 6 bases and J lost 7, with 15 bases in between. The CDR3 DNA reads TGTGCCAGCAGACCCGGCAGGGGCTTCGGGGAGCTGTTTTTT. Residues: CASRPGRGFGELFF.

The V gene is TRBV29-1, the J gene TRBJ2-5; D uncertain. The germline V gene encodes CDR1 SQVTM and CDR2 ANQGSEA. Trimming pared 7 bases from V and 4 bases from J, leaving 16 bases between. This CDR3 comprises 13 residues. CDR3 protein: CSADPKGGETQYF. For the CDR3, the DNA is TGCAGCGCAGACCCCAAAGGTGGAGAGACCCAGTACTTC.

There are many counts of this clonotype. CDR3 loop: CASSGNSNQPQHF. The CDR3 DNA reads as TGTGCCAGCAGCGGCAATAGCAATCAGCCCCAGCATTTT. The chain combines TRBV7-6 with TRBJ1-5; D call uncertain. CDR1 SGHVS and CDR2 FNYEAQ come from the germline V gene. V was trimmed by 5 bases and J by 0 bases, leaving 5 bases between them. The CDR3 sequence is 13 residues long.

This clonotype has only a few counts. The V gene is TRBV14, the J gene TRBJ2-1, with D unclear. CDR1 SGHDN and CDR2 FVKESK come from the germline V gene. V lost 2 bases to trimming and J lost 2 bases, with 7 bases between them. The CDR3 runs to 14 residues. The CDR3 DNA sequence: TGTGCCAGCAGCCAACGTTCGACCTACAATGAGCAGTTCTTC. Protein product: CASSQRSTYNEQFF. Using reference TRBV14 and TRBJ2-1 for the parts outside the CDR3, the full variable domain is EAGVTQFPSHSVIEKGQTVTLRCDPISGHDNLYWYRRVMGKEIKFLLHFVKESKQDESGMPNNRFLAERTGGTYSTLKVQPAELEDSGVYFCASSQRSTYNEQFFGPGTRLTVL.

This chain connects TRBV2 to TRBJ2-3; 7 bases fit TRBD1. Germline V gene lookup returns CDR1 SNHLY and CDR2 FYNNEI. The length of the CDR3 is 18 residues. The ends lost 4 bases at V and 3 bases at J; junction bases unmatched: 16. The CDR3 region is CASSGQGPGDPRTDTQYF. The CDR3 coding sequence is TGTGCCAGCAGTGGACAGGGACCCGGTGACCCACGTACAGATACGCAGTATTTT.

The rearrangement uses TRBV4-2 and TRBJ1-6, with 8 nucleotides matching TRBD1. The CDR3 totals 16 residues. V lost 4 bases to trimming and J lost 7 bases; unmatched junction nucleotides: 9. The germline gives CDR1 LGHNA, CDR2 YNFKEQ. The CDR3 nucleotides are TGTGCCAGCAGCCTCTCTTGGACAGGGATGAATTCACCCCTCCACTTT. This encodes CASSLSWTGMNSPLHF.

The CDR3 loop reads CAISEPQGAKLETQYF. As DNA, the CDR3 is TGTGCCATCAGTGAGCCACAGGGGGCGAAGTTAGAGACCCAGTACTTC. The chain combines TRBV10-3 with TRBJ2-5; TRBD1 matches 9 bases. The CDR3 extends over 16 amino acids. Germline assignment: CDR1 ENHRY and CDR2 SYGVKD. Trimming at V came to 2 bases and at J to 4 bases, leaving 8 bases not matched to a gene.

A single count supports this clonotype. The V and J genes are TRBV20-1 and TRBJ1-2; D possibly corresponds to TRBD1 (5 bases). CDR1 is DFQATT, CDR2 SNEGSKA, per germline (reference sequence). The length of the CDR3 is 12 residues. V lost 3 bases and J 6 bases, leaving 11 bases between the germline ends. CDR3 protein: CSARNRGHGYTF. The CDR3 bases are TGCAGTGCTAGGAATAGGGGCCATGGCTACACCTTC.

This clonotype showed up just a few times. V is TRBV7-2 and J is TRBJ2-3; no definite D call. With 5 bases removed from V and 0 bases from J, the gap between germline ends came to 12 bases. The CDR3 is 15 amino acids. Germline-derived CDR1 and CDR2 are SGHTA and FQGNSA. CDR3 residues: CASSPVRASTDTQYF. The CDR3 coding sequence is TGTGCCAGCAGCCCCGTCAGAGCTAGCACAGATACGCAGTATTTT.

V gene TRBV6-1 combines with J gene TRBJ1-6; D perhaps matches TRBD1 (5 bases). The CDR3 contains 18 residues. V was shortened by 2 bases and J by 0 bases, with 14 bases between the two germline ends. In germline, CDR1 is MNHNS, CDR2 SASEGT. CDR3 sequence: CASSEYRMSSSYNSPLHF. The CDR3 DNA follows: TGTGCCAGCAGTGAATACAGGATGAGCAGCTCCTATAATTCACCCCTCCACTTT.

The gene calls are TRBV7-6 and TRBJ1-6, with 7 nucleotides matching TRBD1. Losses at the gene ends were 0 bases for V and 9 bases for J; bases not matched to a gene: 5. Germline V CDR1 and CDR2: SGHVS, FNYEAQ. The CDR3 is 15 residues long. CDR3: CASSLAPRQGSPLHF. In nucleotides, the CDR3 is TGTGCCAGCAGCTTAGCGCCCAGACAGGGTTCACCCCTCCACTTT.

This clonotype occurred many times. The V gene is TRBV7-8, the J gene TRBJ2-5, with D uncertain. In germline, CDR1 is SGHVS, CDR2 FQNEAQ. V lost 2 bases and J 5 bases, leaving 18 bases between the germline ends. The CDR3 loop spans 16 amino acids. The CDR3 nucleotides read TGTGCCAGCAGCTTAATAAGGGCCCGGTCGAAGGAGACCCAGTACTTC. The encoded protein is CASSLIRARSKETQYF.

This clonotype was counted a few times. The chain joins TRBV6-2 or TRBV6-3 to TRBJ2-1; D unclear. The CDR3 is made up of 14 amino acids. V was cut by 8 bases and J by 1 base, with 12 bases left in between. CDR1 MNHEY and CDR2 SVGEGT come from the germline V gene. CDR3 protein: CASEPARSYNEQFF. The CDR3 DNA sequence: TGTGCCAGCGAGCCTGCCAGGTCCTACAATGAGCAGTTCTTC.

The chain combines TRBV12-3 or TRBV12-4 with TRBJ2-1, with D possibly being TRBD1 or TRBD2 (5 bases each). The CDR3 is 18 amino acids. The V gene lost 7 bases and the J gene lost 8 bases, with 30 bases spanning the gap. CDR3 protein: CASKRTLDGTKEVYEQFF. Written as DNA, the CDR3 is TGTGCCAGCAAACGCACCCTGGACGGGACGAAGGAGGTTTATGAGCAGTTCTTC.

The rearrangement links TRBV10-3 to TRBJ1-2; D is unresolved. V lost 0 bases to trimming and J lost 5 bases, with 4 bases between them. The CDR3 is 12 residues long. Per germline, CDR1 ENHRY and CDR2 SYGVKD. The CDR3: CAISESEYGYTF. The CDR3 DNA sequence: TGTGCCATCAGTGAGTCGGAATATGGCTACACCTTC.

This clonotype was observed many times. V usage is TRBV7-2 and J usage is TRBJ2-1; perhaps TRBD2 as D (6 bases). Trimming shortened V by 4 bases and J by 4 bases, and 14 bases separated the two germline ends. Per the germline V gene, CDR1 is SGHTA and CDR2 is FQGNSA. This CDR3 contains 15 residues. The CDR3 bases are TGTGCCAGCAGCTCAATTGGGGGACTTTACAATGAGCAGTTCTTC. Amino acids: CASSSIGGLYNEQFF. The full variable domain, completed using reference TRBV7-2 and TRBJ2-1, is GAGVSQSPSNKVTEKGKDVELRCDPISGHTALYWYRQSLGQGLEFLIYFQGNSAPDKSGLPSDRFSAERTGGSVSTLTIQRTQQEDSAVYLCASSSIGGLYNEQFFGPGTRLTVL.

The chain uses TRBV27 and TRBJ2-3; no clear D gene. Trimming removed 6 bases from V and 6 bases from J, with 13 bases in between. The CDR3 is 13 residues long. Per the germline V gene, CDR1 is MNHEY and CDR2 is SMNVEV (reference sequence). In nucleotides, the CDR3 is TGTGCCAGCAGCCCCTCCCCCTCCGATACGCAGTATTTT. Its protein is CASSPSPSDTQYF.

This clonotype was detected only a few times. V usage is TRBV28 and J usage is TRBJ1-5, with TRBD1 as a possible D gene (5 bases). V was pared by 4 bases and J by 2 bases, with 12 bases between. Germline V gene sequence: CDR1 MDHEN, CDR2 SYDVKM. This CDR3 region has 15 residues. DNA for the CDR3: TGTGCCAGCAGTTCCCAGGGTTTCGGCAATCAGCCCCAGCATTTT. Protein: CASSSQGFGNQPQHF.

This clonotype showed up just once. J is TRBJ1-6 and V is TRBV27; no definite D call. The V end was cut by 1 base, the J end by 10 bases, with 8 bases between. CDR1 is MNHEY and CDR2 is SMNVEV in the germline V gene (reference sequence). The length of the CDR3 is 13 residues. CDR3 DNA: TGTGCCAGCAGTTTATTCGTGGACTCACCCCTCCACTTT. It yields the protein CASSLFVDSPLHF.

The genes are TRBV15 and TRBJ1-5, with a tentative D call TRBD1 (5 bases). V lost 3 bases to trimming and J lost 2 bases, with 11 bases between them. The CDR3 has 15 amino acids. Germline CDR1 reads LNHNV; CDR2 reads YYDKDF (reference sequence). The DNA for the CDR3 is TGTGCCACCAGCAGCCGGGGACCTGGCAATCAGCCCCAGCATTTT. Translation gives CATSSRGPGNQPQHF.

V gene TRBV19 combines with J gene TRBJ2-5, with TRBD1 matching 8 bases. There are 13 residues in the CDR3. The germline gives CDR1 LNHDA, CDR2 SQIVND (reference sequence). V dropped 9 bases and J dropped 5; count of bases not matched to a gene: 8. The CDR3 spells CASRTGPGETQYF. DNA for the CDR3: TGTGCCAGCAGGACAGGGCCGGGGGAGACCCAGTACTTC.

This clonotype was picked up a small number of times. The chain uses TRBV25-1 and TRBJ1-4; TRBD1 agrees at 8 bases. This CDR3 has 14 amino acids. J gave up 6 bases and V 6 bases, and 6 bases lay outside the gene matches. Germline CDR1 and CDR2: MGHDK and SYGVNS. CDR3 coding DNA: TGTGCCAGCAGAAGACAGGGGCTGGATGAAAAACTGTTTTTT. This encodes CASRRQGLDEKLFF.

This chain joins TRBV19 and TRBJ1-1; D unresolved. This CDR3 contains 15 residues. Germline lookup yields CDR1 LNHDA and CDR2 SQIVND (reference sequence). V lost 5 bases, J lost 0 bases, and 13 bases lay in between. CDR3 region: CASSELGTVNTEAFF. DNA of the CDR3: TGTGCCAGTAGTGAGCTCGGTACAGTGAACACTGAAGCTTTCTTT.

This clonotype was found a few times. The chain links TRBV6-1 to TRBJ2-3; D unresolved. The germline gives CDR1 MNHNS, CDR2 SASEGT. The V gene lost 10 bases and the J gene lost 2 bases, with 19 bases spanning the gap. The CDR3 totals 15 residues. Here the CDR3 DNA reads TGTGCCACATCTTGGATGGCTCGCAACACAGATACGCAGTATTTT. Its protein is CATSWMARNTDTQYF.

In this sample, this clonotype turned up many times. The CDR3, as DNA: TGTGCCAGCAGCCAAGGGGGCACTGAAGCTTTCTTT. Translating gives CASSQGGTEAFF. The chain combines TRBV7-2 with TRBJ1-1, with a tentative D call TRBD1 (6 bases). The V gene lost 5 bases and the J gene lost 4 bases, with 8 bases spanning the gap. Looked up from germline, CDR1 is SGHTA and CDR2 is FQGNSA. This CDR3 is 12 amino acids long.

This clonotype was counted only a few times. The CDR3 sequence is CASSYSSDGNYGYTF. The CDR3 DNA is TGTGCCAGCAGTTACTCATCCGACGGGAACTATGGCTACACCTTC. The V and J genes are TRBV6-2 or TRBV6-3 and TRBJ1-2; unclear D gene. V was pared by 0 bases and J by 2 bases, with 10 bases between. Per germline, CDR1 MNHEY and CDR2 SVGEGT. The CDR3 sequence is 15 residues long.

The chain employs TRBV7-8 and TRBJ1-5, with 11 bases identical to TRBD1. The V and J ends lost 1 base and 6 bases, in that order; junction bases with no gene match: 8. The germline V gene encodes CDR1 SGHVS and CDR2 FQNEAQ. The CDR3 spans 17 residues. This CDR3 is CASSLDRTGGRVQPQHF. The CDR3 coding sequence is TGTGCCAGCAGCTTAGACCGGACAGGGGGCAGAGTTCAGCCCCAGCATTTT.